Shown below are 5 T cell receptor beta chains from a single sample sequenced in a study of blood T cell repertoires in COVID-19. The table came from immunoSEQ multiplex PCR; TCRdb's copy has only in-frame clones and leaves some out. The table shows 230,000 or so clones, with 80% to 90% occurring only once. The sequenced sample was PBMCs or T cells enriched from blood (not recorded which). The receptors stem from a woman between 50 and 59 years old with acute COVID-19.

This sequence joins TRBV6-5 and TRBJ1-5; 9 positions match TRBD1. CDR1 is MNHEY and CDR2 is SVGAGI in the germline V gene. The CDR3 spans 13 residues. Germline trimming cut 8 bases from V and 7 bases from J; bases unmatched to any gene: 6. The CDR3 reads CASAYRGRQPQHF. CDR3 in DNA: TGTGCCAGCGCCTACAGGGGGCGACAGCCCCAGCATTTT.

The V and J genes are TRBV5-1 and TRBJ2-7; 7 bases fit TRBD2. The germline V gene encodes CDR1 SGHRS and CDR2 YFSETQ. J was trimmed by 3 bases and V by 3 bases; bases with no gene match: 12. The CDR3 is 16 amino acids. The CDR3 loop reads CASSSRREKYGYEQYF. The CDR3 bases are TGCGCCAGCAGCTCCAGGCGGGAGAAGTATGGCTACGAGCAGTACTTC.

V is TRBV7-9 and J is TRBJ1-6, with D hard to call. CDR3 size: 15 residues. CDR1 is SEHNR and CDR2 is FQNEAQ in the germline V gene (reference sequence). Trimming took 1 base from V and 7 from J, leaving 11 bases between them. Here the CDR3 DNA reads TGTGCCAGCAGCTTAGACGGCGGAATCAATTCACCCCTCCACTTT. Translation: CASSLDGGINSPLHF.

This clone turned up a few times. The chain carries TRBV6-4 and TRBJ2-7, with a possible D match to TRBD1 (5 bases). Germline CDR1 is MRHNA and CDR2 is SNTAGT. CDR3 length equals 16 residues. Trimming stripped 5 bases from V and 2 bases from J, with 19 bases between. The chain's CDR3 is CASSPQAGIGAYEQYF. The CDR3 nucleotides are TGTGCCAGCAGTCCCCAGGCAGGGATAGGCGCCTACGAGCAGTACTTC.

This clone was counted a few times. The rearrangement uses TRBV9 and TRBJ2-1, with 7 bases matching TRBD1. V was pared by 3 bases and J by 0 bases, with 9 bases of the junction left unmatched. This CDR3 spans 17 amino acids. CDR1 is SGDLS and CDR2 is YYNGEE in the germline V gene. CDR3 sequence reads: CASSGASGGISYNEQFF. The CDR3 DNA reads as TGTGCCAGCAGCGGAGCCTCAGGGGGAATCTCCTACAATGAGCAGTTCTTC.